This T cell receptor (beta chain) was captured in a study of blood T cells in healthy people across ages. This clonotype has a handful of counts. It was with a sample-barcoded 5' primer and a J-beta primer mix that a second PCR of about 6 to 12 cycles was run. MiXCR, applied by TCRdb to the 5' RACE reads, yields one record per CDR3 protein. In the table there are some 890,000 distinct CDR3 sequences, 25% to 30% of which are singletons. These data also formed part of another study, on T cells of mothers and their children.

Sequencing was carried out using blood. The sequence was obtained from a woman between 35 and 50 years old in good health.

The CDR3 loop is CASSPDRPGGYTF. The CDR3 DNA sequence: TGTGCCAGCAGCCCCGACAGGCCCGGGGGCTACACCTTC. The rearrangement joins TRBV3-1 to TRBJ1-2; D possibly corresponds to TRBD1 (6 bases). V was cut by 4 bases and J by 8 bases, with 14 bases left in between. The CDR3 runs to 13 residues. Germline CDR1 LGHDT, CDR2 YNNKEL (reference sequence).